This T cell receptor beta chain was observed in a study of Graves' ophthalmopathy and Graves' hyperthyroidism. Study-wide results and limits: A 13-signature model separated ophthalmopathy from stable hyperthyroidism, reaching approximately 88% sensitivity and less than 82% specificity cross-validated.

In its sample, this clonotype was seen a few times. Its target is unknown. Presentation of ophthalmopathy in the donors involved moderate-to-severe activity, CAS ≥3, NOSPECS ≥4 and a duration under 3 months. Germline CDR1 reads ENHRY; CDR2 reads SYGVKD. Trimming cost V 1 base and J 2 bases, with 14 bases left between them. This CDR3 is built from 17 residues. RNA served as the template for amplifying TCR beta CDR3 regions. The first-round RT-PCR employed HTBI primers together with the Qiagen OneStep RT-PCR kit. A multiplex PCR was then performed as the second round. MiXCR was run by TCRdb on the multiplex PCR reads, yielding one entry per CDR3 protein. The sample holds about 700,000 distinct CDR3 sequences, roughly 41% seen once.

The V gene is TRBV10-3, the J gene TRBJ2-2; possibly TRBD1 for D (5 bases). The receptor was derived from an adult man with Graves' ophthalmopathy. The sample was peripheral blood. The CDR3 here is CAISELRGTGNTGELFF. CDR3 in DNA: TGTGCCATCAGTGAGTTAAGGGGAACAGGAAACACCGGGGAGCTGTTTTTT.